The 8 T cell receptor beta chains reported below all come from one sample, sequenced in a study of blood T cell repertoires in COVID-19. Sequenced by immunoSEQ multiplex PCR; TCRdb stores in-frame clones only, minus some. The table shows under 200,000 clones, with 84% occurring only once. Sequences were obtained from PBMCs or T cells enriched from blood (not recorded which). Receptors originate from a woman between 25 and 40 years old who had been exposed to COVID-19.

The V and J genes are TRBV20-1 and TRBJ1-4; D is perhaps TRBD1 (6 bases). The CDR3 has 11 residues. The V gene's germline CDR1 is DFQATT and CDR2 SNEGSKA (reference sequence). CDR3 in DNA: TGCTCTTTTAGGGGGGGTGAAAAACTGTTTTTT. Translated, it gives CSFRGGEKLFF.

The CDR3 region has the DNA TGCAGCGCCCTCCCTTCGGGGATCCATGGCTACACCTTC. It specifies CSALPSGIHGYTF. This chain connects TRBV29-1 to TRBJ1-2; D not certain. CDR1 is SQVTM and CDR2 is ANQGSEA in the germline V gene. CDR3 length equals 13 residues. The ends were cut back, 7 bases at V and 6 bases at J, with 18 bases in the middle. The full variable domain, its missing parts supplied by reference TRBV29-1 and TRBJ1-2, is SAVISQKPSRDICQRGTSLTIQCQVDSQVTMMFWYRQQPGQSLTLIATANQGSEATYESGFVIDKFPISRPNLTFSTLTVSNMSPEDSSIYLCSALPSGIHGYTFGSGTRLTVV.

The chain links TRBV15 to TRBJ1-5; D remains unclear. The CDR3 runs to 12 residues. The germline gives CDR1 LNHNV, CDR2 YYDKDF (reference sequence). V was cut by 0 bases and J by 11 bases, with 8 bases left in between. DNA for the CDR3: TGTGCCACCAGCAGAGATGATCGGGCCCAGCATTTT. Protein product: CATSRDDRAQHF. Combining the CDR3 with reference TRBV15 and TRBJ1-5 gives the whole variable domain DAMVIQNPRYQVTQFGKPVTLSCSQTLNHNVMYWYQQKSSQAPKLLFHYYDKDFNNEADTPDNFQSRRPNTSFCFLDIRSPGLGDTAMYLCATSRDDRAQHFGDGTRLSIL.

The CDR3 protein is CASSQVGQGGSPLHF. DNA of the CDR3: TGCGCCAGCAGCCAAGTGGGGCAGGGTGGCTCACCCCTCCACTTT. V gene TRBV4-1 combines with J gene TRBJ1-6; D perhaps matches TRBD1 (5 bases). Germline V lookup: CDR1 MGHRA, CDR2 YSYEKL. V lost 1 base, J lost 10 bases, and 14 bases lay in between. The length of the CDR3 is 15 residues.

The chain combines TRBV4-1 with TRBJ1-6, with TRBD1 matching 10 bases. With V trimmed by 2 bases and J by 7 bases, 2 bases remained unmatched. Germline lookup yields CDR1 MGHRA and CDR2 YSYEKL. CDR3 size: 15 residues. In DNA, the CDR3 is TGCGCCAGCAGCCAACAGACAGGGGGCAATTCACCCCTCCACTTT. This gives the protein CASSQQTGGNSPLHF.

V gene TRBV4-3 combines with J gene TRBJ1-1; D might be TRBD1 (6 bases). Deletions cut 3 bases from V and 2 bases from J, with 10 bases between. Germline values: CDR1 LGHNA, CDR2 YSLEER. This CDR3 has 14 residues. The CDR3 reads CASSQKQGNTEAFF. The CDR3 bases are TGCGCCAGCAGCCAGAAACAGGGTAACACTGAAGCTTTCTTT.

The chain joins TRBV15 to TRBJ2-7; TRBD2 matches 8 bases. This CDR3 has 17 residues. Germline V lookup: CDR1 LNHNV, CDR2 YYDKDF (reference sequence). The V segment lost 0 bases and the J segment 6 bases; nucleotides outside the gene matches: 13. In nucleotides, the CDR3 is TGTGCCACCAGCAGAGATAGAATTAGCGGGGCAAATCGCGAGCAGTACTTC. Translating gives CATSRDRISGANREQYF. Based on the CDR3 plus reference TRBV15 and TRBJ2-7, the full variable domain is DAMVIQNPRYQVTQFGKPVTLSCSQTLNHNVMYWYQQKSSQAPKLLFHYYDKDFNNEADTPDNFQSRRPNTSFCFLDIRSPGLGDTAMYLCATSRDRISGANREQYFGPGTRLTVT.

The CDR3 sequence is CASSSTRTSGGKDTQYF. CDR3 in DNA: TGCGCCAGCAGCTCGACCAGGACTAGCGGGGGAAAAGATACGCAGTATTTT. This chain links TRBV5-1 with TRBJ2-3; 13 bases line up with TRBD2. This CDR3 is built from 17 residues. Germline V CDR1 and CDR2: SGHRS, YFSETQ. Trimming at V came to 3 bases and at J to 5 bases, leaving 9 bases not matched to a gene.